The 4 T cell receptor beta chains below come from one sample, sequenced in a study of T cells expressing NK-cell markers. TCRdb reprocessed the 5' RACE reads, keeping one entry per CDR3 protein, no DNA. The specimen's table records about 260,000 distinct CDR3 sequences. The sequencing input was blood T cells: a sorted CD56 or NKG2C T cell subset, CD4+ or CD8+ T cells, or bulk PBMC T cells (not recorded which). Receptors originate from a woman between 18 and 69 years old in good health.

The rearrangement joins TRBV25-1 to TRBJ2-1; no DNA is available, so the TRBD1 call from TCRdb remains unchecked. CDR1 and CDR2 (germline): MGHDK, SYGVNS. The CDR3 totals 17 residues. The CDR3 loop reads CASSEYGARSSYNEQFF. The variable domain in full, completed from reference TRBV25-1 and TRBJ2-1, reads EADIYQTPRYLVIGTGKKITLECSQTMGHDKMYWYQQDPGMELHLIHYSYGVNSTEKGDLSSESTVSRIRTEHFPLTLESARPSHTSQYLCASSEYGARSSYNEQFFGPGTRLTVL.

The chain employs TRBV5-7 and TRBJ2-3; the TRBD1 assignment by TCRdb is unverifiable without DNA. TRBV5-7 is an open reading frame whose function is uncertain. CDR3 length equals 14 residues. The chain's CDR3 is CASTRRAATDTQYF.

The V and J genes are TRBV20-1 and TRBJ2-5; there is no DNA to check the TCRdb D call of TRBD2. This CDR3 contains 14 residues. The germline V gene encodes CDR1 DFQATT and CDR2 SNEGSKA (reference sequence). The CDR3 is CSARVPEGRETQYF.

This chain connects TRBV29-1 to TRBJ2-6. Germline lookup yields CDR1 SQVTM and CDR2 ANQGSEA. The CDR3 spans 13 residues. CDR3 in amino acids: CSAGYAGANVLTF.